The present T cell receptor (beta chain) was sequenced within a study of T-cell reconstitution after alpha-beta-depleted transplantation in children. CDR1 and CDR2 from the germline V gene are ENHRY and SYGVKD. V lost 6 bases and J lost 2; bases outside the gene matches: 13. CDR3 length: 17 amino acids. TCRbeta library preparation incorporated unique molecular identifiers. In TCRdb, the PCR reads were re-called with MiXCR into one record per CDR3 protein. This repertoire shows 500,000 to 600,000 distinct CDR3 sequences, over 25% found once; its top ten account for around a third. Findings and limits, study-wide: At the one-year point after transplant, T-cell counts and TCRbeta diversity were found to come mostly from T cells that had been newly produced. Surviving recipient T cells and thymic progenitors underlay high day-60 TCRbeta diversity in some patients.

This clonotype was counted a few times. The antigen remains unidentified. This chain links TRBV10-3 with TRBJ2-3; TRBD2 matches 8 bases. This TCR came from a boy under two years old with Wiskott-Aldrich syndrome, due to receive a stem cell transplant. The sample was PBMCs, taken before TCRalphabeta/CD19-depleted stem cell transplant. CDR3 sequence reads: CAISATSGLPLTDTQYF. The CDR3 bases are TGTGCCATCAGCGCTACTAGCGGATTACCTCTCACAGATACGCAGTATTTT.